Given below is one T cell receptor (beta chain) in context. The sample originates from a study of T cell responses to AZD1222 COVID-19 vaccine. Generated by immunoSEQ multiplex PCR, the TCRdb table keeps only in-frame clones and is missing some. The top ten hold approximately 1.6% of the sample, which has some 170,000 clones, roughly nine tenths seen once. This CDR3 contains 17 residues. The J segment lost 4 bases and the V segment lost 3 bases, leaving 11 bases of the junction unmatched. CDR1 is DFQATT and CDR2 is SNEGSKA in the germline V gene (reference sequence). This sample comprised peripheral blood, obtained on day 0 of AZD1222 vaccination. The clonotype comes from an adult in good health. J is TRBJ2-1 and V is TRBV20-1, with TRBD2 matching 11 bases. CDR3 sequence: CSASPASGRPRYNEQFF. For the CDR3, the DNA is TGCAGTGCTAGTCCTGCTAGCGGGAGGCCGAGGTACAATGAGCAGTTCTTC.